This T cell receptor (beta chain) came from a study of shared clonotypes between healthy human individuals. The repertoire was sequenced with immunoSEQ multiplex PCR; TCRdb's copy has only in-frame clones and lacks some. The sample has approximately 2.5 million clones; roughly 93% are singletons. In germline, CDR1 is SNHLY, CDR2 FYNNEI. Unmatched junction bases numbered 10, after V lost 7 bases and J lost 7 bases. This CDR3 has 15 residues. The sample holds one count of this clone. The V call is TRBV2, the J call TRBJ2-4; 10 bases are shared with TRBD1. This TCR was sampled from a man between 18 and 35 years old in good health. Some clones in this sample may be carry-over from other donors' samples. Material for sequencing was naive CD4+ T cells from PBMCs. Subset: CD45RA+ positively selected. The CDR3 loop reads CASTVTRQGANIQYF. CDR3 sequence (DNA): TGTGCCAGCACCGTGACGAGACAGGGGGCGAACATTCAGTACTTC.